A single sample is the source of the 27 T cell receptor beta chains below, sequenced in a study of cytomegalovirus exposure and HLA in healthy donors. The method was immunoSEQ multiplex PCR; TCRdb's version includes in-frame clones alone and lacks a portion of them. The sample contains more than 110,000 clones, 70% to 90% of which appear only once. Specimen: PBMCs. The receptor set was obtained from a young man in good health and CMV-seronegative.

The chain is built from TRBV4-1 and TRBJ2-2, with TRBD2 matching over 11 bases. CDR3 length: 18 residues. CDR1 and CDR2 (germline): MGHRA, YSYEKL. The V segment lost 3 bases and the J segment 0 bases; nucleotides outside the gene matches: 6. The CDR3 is CASSQGTSGETNTGELFF. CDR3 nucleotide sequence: TGCGCCAGCAGCCAGGGGACTAGCGGAGAAACGAACACCGGGGAGCTGTTTTTT.

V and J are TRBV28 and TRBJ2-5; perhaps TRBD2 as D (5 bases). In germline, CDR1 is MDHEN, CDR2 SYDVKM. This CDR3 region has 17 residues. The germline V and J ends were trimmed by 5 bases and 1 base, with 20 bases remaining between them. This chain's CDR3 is CASSPPPSSRPQETQYF. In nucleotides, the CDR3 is TGTGCCAGCAGTCCGCCCCCCTCTAGCAGGCCCCAAGAGACCCAGTACTTC. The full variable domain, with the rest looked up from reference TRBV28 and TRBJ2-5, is DVKVTQSSRYLVKRTGEKVFLECVQDMDHENMFWYRQDPGLGLRLIYFSYDVKMKEKGDIPEGYSVSREKKERFSLILESASTNQTSMYLCASSPPPSSRPQETQYFGPGTRLLVL.

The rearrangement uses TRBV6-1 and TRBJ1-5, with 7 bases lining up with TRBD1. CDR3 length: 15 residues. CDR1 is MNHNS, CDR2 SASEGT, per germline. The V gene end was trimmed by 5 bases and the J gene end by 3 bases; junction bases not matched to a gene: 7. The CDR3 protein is CASSTMTGYNQPQHF. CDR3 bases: TGTGCCAGCAGTACTATGACAGGGTACAATCAGCCCCAGCATTTT.

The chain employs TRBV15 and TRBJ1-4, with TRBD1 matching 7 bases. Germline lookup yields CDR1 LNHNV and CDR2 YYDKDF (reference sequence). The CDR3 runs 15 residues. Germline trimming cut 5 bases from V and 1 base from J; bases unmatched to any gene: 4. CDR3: CATSPGTVTNEKLFF. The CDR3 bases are TGTGCCACCAGCCCCGGGACAGTAACTAATGAAAAACTGTTTTTT.

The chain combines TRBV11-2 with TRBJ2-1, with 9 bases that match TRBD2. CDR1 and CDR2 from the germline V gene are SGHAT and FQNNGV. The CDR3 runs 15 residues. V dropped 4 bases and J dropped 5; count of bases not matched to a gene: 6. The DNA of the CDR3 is TGTGCCAGCAGCTCCCAATCTAGCGGGAACAATGAGCAGTTCTTC. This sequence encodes CASSSQSSGNNEQFF.

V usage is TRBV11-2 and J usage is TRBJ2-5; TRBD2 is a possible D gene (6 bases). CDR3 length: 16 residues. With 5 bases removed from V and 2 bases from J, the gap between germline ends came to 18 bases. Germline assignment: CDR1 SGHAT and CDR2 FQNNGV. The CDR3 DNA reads TGTGCCAGCAGCCCGAGGCGGGGAAGTGGGCAAGAGACCCAGTACTTC. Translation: CASSPRRGSGQETQYF.

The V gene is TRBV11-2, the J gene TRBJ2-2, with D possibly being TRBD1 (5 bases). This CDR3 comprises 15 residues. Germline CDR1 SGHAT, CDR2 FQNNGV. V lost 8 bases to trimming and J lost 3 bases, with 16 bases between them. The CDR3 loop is CASGAQQTDTGELFF. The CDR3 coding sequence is TGTGCCAGCGGGGCTCAGCAGACCGACACCGGGGAGCTGTTTTTT.

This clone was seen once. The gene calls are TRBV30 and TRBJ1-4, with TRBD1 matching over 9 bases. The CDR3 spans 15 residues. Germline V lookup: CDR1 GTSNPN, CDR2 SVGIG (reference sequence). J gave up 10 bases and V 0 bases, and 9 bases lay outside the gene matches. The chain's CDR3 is CAWSVPGTGSGKLFF. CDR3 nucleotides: TGTGCCTGGAGTGTACCTGGGACAGGGTCAGGAAAACTGTTTTTT.

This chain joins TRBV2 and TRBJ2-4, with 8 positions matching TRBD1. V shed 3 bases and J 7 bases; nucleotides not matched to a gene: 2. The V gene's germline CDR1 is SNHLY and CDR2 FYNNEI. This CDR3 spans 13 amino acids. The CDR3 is CASSDQGANIQYF. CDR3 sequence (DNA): TGTGCCAGCAGTGACCAGGGGGCCAACATTCAGTACTTC. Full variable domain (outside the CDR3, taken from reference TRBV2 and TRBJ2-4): EPEVTQTPSHQVTQMGQEVILRCVPISNHLYFYWYRQILGQKVEFLVSFYNNEISEKSEIFDDQFSVERPDGSNFTLKIRSTKLEDSAMYFCASSDQGANIQYFGAGTRLSVL.

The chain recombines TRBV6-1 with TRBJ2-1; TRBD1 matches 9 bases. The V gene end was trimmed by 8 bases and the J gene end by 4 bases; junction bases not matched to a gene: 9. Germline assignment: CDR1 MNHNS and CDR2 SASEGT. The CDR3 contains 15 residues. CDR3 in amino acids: CASAEGTGFYNEQFF. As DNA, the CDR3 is TGTGCCAGCGCCGAAGGGACAGGGTTTTACAATGAGCAGTTCTTC.

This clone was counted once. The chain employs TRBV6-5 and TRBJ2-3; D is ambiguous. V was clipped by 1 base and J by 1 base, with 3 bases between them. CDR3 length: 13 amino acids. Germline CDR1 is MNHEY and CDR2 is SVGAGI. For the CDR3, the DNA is TGTGCCAGCAGTTACTGGCGCACAGATACGCAGTATTTT. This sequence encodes CASSYWRTDTQYF.

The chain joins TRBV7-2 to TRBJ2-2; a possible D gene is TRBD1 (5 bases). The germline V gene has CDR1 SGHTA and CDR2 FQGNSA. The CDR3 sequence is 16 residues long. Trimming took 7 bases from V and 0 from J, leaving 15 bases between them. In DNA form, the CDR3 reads TGTGCCAGCAACTCTCCGGCCAGGGCGAACACCGGGGAGCTGTTTTTT. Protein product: CASNSPARANTGELFF.

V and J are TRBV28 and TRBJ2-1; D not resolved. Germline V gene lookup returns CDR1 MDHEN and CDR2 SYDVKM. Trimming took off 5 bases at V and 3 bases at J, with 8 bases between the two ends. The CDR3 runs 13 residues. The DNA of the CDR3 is TGTGCCAGCAGTCCCGACAACTACAATGAGCAGTTCTTC. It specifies CASSPDNYNEQFF.

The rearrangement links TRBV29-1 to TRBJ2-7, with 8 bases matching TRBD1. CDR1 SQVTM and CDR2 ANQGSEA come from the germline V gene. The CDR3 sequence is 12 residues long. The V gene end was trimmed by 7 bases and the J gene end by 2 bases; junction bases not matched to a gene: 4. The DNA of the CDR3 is TGCAGCGGGGGACAGGCGACCTACGAGCAGTACTTC. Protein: CSGGQATYEQYF.

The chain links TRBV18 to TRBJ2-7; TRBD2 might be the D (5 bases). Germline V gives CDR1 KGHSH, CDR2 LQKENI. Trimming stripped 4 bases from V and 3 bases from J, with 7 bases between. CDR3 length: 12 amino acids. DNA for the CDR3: TGTGCCAGCTCACAACTAGTCTACGAGCAGTACTTC. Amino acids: CASSQLVYEQYF.

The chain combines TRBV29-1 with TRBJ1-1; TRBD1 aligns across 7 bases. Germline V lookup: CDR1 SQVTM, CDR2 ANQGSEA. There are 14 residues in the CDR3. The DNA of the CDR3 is TGCAGTGCCCGGGACAGAAGGCGTAACACTGAAGCTTTCTTT. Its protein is CSARDRRRNTEAFF.

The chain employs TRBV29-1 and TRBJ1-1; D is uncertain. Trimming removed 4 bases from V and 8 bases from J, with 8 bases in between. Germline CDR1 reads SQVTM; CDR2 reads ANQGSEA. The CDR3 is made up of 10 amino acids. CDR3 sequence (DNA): TGCAGCGTTGTCGGGAGCGAAGCTTTCTTT. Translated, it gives CSVVGSEAFF. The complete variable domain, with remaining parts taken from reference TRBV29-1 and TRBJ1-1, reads SAVISQKPSRDICQRGTSLTIQCQVDSQVTMMFWYRQQPGQSLTLIATANQGSEATYESGFVIDKFPISRPNLTFSTLTVSNMSPEDSSIYLCSVVGSEAFFGQGTRLTVV.

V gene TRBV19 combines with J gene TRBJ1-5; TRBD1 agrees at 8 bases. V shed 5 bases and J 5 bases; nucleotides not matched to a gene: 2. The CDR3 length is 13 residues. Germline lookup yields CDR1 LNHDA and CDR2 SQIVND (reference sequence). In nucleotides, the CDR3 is TGTGCCAGTAGTTTACAGGGGGATCAGCCCCAGCATTTT. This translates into CASSLQGDQPQHF.

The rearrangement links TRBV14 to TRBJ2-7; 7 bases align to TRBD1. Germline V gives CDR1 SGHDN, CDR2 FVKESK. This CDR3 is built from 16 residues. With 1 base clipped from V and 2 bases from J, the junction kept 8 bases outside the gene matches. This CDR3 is CASSQVLGTATYEQYF. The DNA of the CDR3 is TGTGCCAGCAGCCAAGTCCTCGGGACAGCCACCTACGAGCAGTACTTC.

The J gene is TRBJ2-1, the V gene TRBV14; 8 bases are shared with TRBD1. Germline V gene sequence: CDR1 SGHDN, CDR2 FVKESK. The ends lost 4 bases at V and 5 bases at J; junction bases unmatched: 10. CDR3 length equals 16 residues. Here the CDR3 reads CASSRYQGALDNEQFF. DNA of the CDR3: TGTGCCAGCAGCCGGTACCAGGGGGCTCTGGACAATGAGCAGTTCTTC.

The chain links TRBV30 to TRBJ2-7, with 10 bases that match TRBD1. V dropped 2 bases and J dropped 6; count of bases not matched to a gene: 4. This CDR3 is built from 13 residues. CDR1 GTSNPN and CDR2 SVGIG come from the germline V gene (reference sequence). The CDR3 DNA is TGTGCCTGGAGTCCCGGGACAGGGGTCGAGCAGTACTTC. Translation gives CAWSPGTGVEQYF.

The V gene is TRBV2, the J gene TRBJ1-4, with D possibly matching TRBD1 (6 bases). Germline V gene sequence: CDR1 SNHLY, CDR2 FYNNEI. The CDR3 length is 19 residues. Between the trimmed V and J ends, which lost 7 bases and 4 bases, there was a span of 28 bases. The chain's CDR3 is CASTLERFFGGLSNEKLFF. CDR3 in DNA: TGTGCCAGCACCCTTGAACGGTTCTTCGGGGGGCTGAGTAATGAAAAACTGTTTTTT.

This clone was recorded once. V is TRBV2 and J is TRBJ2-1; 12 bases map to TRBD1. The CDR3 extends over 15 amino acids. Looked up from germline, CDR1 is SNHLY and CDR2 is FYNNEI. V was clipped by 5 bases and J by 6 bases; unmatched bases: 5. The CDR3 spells CASSSRDRGLNEQFF. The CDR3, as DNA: TGTGCCAGCAGTTCCCGGGACAGGGGGCTCAATGAGCAGTTCTTC.

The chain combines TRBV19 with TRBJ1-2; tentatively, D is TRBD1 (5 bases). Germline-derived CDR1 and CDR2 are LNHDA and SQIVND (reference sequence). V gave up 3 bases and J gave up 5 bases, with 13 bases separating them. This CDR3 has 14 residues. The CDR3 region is CASSMLGVGYGYTF. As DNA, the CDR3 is TGTGCCAGTAGTATGTTAGGGGTTGGGTATGGCTACACCTTC.

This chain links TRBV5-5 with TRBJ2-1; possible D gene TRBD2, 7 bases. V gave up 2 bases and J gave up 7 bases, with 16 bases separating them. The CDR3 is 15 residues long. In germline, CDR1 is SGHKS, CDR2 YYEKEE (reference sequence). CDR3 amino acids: CASSFFAGAGNEQFF. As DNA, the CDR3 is TGTGCCAGCAGCTTTTTCGCGGGGGCTGGGAATGAGCAGTTCTTC.

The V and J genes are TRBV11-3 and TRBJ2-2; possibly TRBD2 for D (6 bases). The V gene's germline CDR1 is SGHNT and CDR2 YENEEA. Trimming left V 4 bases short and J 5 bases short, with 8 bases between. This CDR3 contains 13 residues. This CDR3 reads CASSWGETGELFF. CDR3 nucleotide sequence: TGTGCCAGCAGCTGGGGGGAAACCGGGGAGCTGTTTTTT.

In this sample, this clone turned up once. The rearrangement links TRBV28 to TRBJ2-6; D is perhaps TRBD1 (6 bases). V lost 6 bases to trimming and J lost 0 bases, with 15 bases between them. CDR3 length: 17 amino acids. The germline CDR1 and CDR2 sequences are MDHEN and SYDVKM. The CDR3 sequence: CASSPGTPLSGANVLTF. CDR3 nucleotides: TGTGCCAGCAGCCCCGGGACACCGCTCTCTGGGGCCAACGTCCTGACTTTC.